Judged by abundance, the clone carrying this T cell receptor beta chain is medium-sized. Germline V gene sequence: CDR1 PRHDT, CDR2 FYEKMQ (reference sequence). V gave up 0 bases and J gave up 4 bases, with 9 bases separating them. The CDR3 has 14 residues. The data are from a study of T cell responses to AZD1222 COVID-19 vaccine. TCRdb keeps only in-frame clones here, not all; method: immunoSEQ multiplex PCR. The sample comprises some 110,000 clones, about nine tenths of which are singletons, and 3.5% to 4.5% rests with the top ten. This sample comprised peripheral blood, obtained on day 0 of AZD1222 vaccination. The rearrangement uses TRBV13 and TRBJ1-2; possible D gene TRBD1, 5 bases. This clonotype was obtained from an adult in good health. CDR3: CASSLGAGTYGYTF. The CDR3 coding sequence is TGTGCCAGCAGCTTAGGGGCAGGGACCTATGGCTACACCTTC.